One sample yielded the 3 T cell receptor beta chains listed below, sequenced in a study of blood T cell repertoires in COVID-19. Data came from immunoSEQ multiplex PCR; TCRdb stores just in-frame clones and leaves some out. Seen here are roughly 250,000 clones, roughly 84% observed once, and the top ten hold approximately 2%. The sample comprised peripheral blood. The receptor source for this set is a woman in her forties who had recovered from COVID-19.

In DNA, the CDR3 is TGTGCCAGCAGCCGAAGGGATACAGGGGCCTCGAGGGAGACCCAGTACTTC. It is translated as CASSRRDTGASRETQYF. The chain couples TRBV7-8 to TRBJ2-5; 7 bases are a match to TRBD1. The J segment lost 5 bases and the V segment lost 5 bases, leaving 17 bases of the junction unmatched. CDR3 length: 17 residues. Germline V CDR1 and CDR2: SGHVS, FQNEAQ.

The CDR3 loop reads CASSYSEYYGYTF. The CDR3 DNA sequence: TGTGCCAGCAGTTACTCGGAGTACTATGGCTACACCTTC. V is TRBV6-5 and J is TRBJ1-2, with D unclear. Germline CDR1 and CDR2: MNHEY and SVGAGI. The CDR3 runs to 13 residues. V was cut by 0 bases and J by 3 bases, with 5 bases left in between.

The chain uses TRBV7-2 and TRBJ2-7; TRBD1 matches 9 bases. Looked up from germline, CDR1 is SGHTA and CDR2 is FQGNSA. CDR3 size: 14 residues. Trimming removed 5 bases from V and 2 bases from J; junction bases left unmatched: 4. CDR3 DNA: TGTGCCAGCAGCCCTCGGACAGGGGCCTACGAGCAGTACTTC. Its protein is CASSPRTGAYEQYF.